The 28 T cell receptor beta chains below all came from one sample that was sequenced in a study of T cells in tuberculosis. Thawed, overnight-rested PBMC were stained with GMM-loaded CD1B tetramer, viability dye and anti-CD3, then sorted. C32 glucose monomycolate from Rhodococcus equi was loaded onto the CD1B tetramers. Sequencing was performed with immunoSEQ multiplex PCR; in TCRdb, only in-frame clones are kept and a portion is missing. The sample consists of nearly 60,000 clones, approximately 88% of them appearing once. Sequencing input: CD1b-GMM tetramer-negative cells sorted from PBMCs. These receptor sequences come from an adult woman with latent tuberculosis.

The CDR3 loop is CASSDPPRNTQYF. Written as DNA, the CDR3 is TGTGCCAGCAGCGATCCCCCGCGGAATACGCAGTATTTT. V gene TRBV9 combines with J gene TRBJ2-3; D not resolved. The CDR3 totals 13 residues. Per the germline V gene, CDR1 is SGDLS and CDR2 is YYNGEE. Trimming took off 3 bases at V and 7 bases at J, with 12 bases between the two ends.

V usage is TRBV7-9 and J usage is TRBJ2-7; TRBD1 agrees at 9 bases. After removal of 5 bases from V and 1 base from J, the junction contained 3 bases not matched to a gene. CDR3 size: 14 residues. Germline-derived CDR1 and CDR2 are SEHNR and FQNEAQ (reference sequence). Here the CDR3 reads CASSADRGSYEQYF. The CDR3 coding sequence is TGTGCCAGCAGCGCGGACAGGGGTTCCTACGAGCAGTACTTC.

This sequence joins TRBV19 and TRBJ1-2, with D possibly being TRBD1 (6 bases). The V gene lost 5 bases and the J gene lost 2 bases, with 12 bases spanning the gap. Germline V gives CDR1 LNHDA, CDR2 SQIVND (reference sequence). This CDR3 spans 14 amino acids. In DNA, the CDR3 is TGTGCCAGTAGTTCCGGGACAACAAACTATGGCTACACCTTC. This sequence encodes CASSSGTTNYGYTF.

This clone was seen more than once but under ten times. The chain recombines TRBV28 with TRBJ1-2; TRBD1 is a possible D gene (6 bases). Germline V gives CDR1 MDHEN, CDR2 SYDVKM. The CDR3 runs 15 residues. Trimming took 4 bases from V and 6 from J, leaving 18 bases between them. CDR3 nucleotide sequence: TGTGCCAGCAGTTCCCCGACAGGTTCCTTTAATGGCTACACCTTC. Protein sequence: CASSSPTGSFNGYTF.

J is TRBJ2-3 and V is TRBV4-1; 8 bases fit TRBD2. In germline, CDR1 is MGHRA, CDR2 YSYEKL. V shed 8 bases, J shed 5 bases, and the junction held 12 bases outside the gene matches. The CDR3 sequence is 15 residues long. Here the CDR3 DNA reads TGCGCCAGCCCAAGACTAGCGCCCTGGGTAGATACGCAGTATTTT. Translating it yields CASPRLAPWVDTQYF.

This clone was counted a few times. This chain connects TRBV6-1 to TRBJ2-7; D gene uncertain. Germline V CDR1 and CDR2: MNHNS, SASEGT. The CDR3 covers 13 residues. V lost 5 bases and J 4 bases, leaving 12 bases between the germline ends. Here the CDR3 DNA reads TGTGCCAGCAGTTATCTACGGAGTTACGAGCAGTACTTC. It is translated as CASSYLRSYEQYF.

The chain recombines TRBV7-6 with TRBJ1-2; the D gene is possibly TRBD1 (6 bases). The CDR3 is made up of 15 amino acids. The V gene's germline CDR1 is SGHVS and CDR2 FNYEAQ. V gave up 4 bases and J gave up 4 bases, with 16 bases separating them. The CDR3 region has the DNA TGTGCCAGCAGCTCTGCAGGGGAAGTGAGCTATGGCTACACCTTC. It yields the protein CASSSAGEVSYGYTF.

V and J are TRBV5-1 and TRBJ1-2; D might be TRBD1 (6 bases). CDR3 size: 14 residues. Germline assignment: CDR1 SGHRS and CDR2 YFSETQ. The V end was cut by 0 bases, the J end by 0 bases, with 6 bases between. The CDR3 region has the DNA TGCGCCAGCAGCTTGGGACAGGCTAACTATGGCTACACCTTC. Translating gives CASSLGQANYGYTF.

The chain combines TRBV5-3 with TRBJ1-2; 8 bases match TRBD1. Being an ORF, TRBV5-3 has a function that is uncertain. The V segment lost 0 bases and the J segment 10 bases; nucleotides outside the gene matches: 17. The CDR3 spans 17 residues. CDR3 residues: CARSLEQLIGTGSVYTF. As DNA, the CDR3 is TGTGCCAGAAGCTTGGAACAGCTGATTGGGACAGGTAGTGTCTACACCTTC.

The CDR3 protein is CASRKIGGGLDGYTF. The CDR3 DNA is TGTGCCAGCAGGAAAATAGGGGGGGGGTTGGATGGCTACACCTTC. V is TRBV6-5 and J is TRBJ1-2; D possibly corresponds to TRBD1 (6 bases). Germline V lookup: CDR1 MNHEY, CDR2 SVGAGI. The CDR3 covers 15 residues. V was shortened by 6 bases and J by 6 bases, with 20 bases between the two germline ends.

The CDR3 DNA follows: TGTGCCAGCAGCTTGGCGGCTAGCGGTAGGGGGGTCAATGAGCAGTTCTTC. This codes for CASSLAASGRGVNEQFF. This chain connects TRBV5-6 to TRBJ2-1; possible D gene TRBD2, 7 bases. V was clipped by 0 bases and J by 6 bases, with 19 bases between them. The V gene's germline CDR1 is SGHDT and CDR2 YYEEEE. This CDR3 has 17 amino acids.

The chain uses TRBV27 and TRBJ1-6, with no clear D. This CDR3 has 12 amino acids. The V and J ends lost 2 bases and 9 bases respectively, with 5 bases between them. Germline V gene lookup returns CDR1 MNHEY and CDR2 SMNVEV (reference sequence). The DNA of the CDR3 is TGTGCCAGCAGTTTAGTCGGTTCACCCCTCCACTTT. Translating gives CASSLVGSPLHF.

The chain joins TRBV28 to TRBJ1-3; 7 positions match TRBD1. Germline trimming cut 2 bases from V and 0 bases from J; bases unmatched to any gene: 7. CDR3 length equals 17 residues. Germline assignment: CDR1 MDHEN and CDR2 SYDVKM. CDR3 sequence (DNA): TGTGCCAGCAGTTTACCCCGACAGGGCCACTCTGGAAACACCATATATTTT. Residues: CASSLPRQGHSGNTIYF.

This clone came up once. The V and J genes are TRBV4-3 and TRBJ2-3, with TRBD1 as a possible D gene (5 bases). Trimming cost V 1 base and J 4 bases, with 6 bases left between them. CDR1 and CDR2 (germline): LGHNA, YSLEER. The CDR3 is 13 residues long. This CDR3 reads CASSQAGSDTQYF. Here the CDR3 DNA reads TGCGCCAGCAGCCAAGCAGGGTCAGATACGCAGTATTTT.

This clone has a single count. V and J are TRBV6-4 and TRBJ1-1; D might be TRBD1 (5 bases). Trimming took 4 bases from V and 5 from J, leaving 14 bases between them. This CDR3 comprises 14 residues. Germline assignment: CDR1 MRHNA and CDR2 SNTAGT. The CDR3 protein is CASSATGEGTEAFF. The CDR3 DNA reads as TGTGCCAGCAGTGCAACCGGGGAGGGGACTGAAGCTTTCTTT.

This chain connects TRBV7-2 to TRBJ2-1, with 15 positions matching TRBD2. From germline, CDR1 is SGHTA and CDR2 FQGNSA. The CDR3 runs 15 residues. Losses at the gene ends were 5 bases for V and 8 bases for J; bases not matched to a gene: 4. The CDR3 nucleotides are TGTGCCAGCAGCACGGGACTAGCGGGGGGATATGAGCAGTTCTTC. This sequence encodes CASSTGLAGGYEQFF. Looking up the rest from reference TRBV7-2 and TRBJ2-1 gives the full variable domain: GAGVSQSPSNKVTEKGKDVELRCDPISGHTALYWYRQSLGQGLEFLIYFQGNSAPDKSGLPSDRFSAERTGGSVSTLTIQRTQQEDSAVYLCASSTGLAGGYEQFFGPGTRLTVL.

The rearrangement uses TRBV30 and TRBJ1-1; 8 bases match TRBD1. The CDR3 consists of 14 residues. Germline loops: CDR1 GTSNPN, CDR2 SVGIG (reference sequence). Trimming removed 3 bases from V and 3 bases from J; junction bases left unmatched: 6. CDR3 region: CAWREQGGYTEAFF. As DNA, the CDR3 is TGTGCCTGGAGGGAACAGGGGGGGTACACTGAAGCTTTCTTT. Complete variable domain (other parts from reference TRBV30 and TRBJ1-1): SQTIHQWPATLVQPVGSPLSLECTVEGTSNPNLYWYRQAAGRGLQLLFYSVGIGQISSEVPQNLSASRPQDRQFILSSKKLLLSDSGFYLCAWREQGGYTEAFFGQGTRLTVV.

This clone was seen only a few times. The J gene is TRBJ2-1, the V gene TRBV28; 13 bases match TRBD2. Germline-derived CDR1 and CDR2 are MDHEN and SYDVKM. This CDR3 spans 23 amino acids. Trimming took 5 bases from V and 2 from J; bases not matched to a gene: 24. This CDR3 reads CASSQRQGTGLAGESRPYNEQFF. In DNA, the CDR3 is TGTGCCAGCAGTCAACGACAGGGGACAGGACTAGCGGGAGAGTCTCGGCCCTACAATGAGCAGTTCTTC.

This clone was observed a single time. V is TRBV27 and J is TRBJ2-5; D call uncertain. The CDR3 runs 15 residues. Deletions cut 7 bases from V and 0 bases from J, with 15 bases between. Germline V CDR1 and CDR2: MNHEY, SMNVEV (reference sequence). CDR3 DNA sequence: TGTGCCAGCATAGCCGTGGATACGTACCAAGAGACCCAGTACTTC. This translates into CASIAVDTYQETQYF.

Only one count was recorded for this clone. The rearrangement joins TRBV4-1 to TRBJ1-2, with TRBD1 matching 8 bases. Germline CDR1 and CDR2: MGHRA and YSYEKL. This CDR3 region has 13 residues. Trimming at V came to 2 bases and at J to 13 bases, leaving 9 bases not matched to a gene. The CDR3 sequence: CASSQLIQGVSTF. The CDR3 region has the DNA TGCGCCAGCAGCCAACTAATACAGGGGGTGTCCACCTTC.

The V call is TRBV28, the J call TRBJ1-2, with a weak D call TRBD1 (6 bases). Trimming left V 10 bases short and J 3 bases short, with 18 bases between. CDR3 length: 14 residues. Germline V gene data show CDR1 as MDHEN and CDR2 as SYDVKM. For the CDR3, the DNA is TGTGCCACCCGAACAGGGACCGAAGACTATGGCTACACCTTC. This translates into CATRTGTEDYGYTF.

The J gene is TRBJ2-2, the V gene TRBV5-1, with TRBD1 matching over 7 bases. The CDR3 spans 14 residues. Germline CDR1 and CDR2: SGHRS and YFSETQ. V dropped 4 bases and J dropped 5; count of bases not matched to a gene: 5. The CDR3 DNA follows: TGCGCCAGCAGCGAGGGACAGATGACCGGGGAGCTGTTTTTT. Protein product: CASSEGQMTGELFF.

The chain employs TRBV5-6 and TRBJ2-1, with 12 positions matching TRBD1. V lost 4 bases and J lost 5; bases outside the gene matches: 7. Looked up from germline, CDR1 is SGHDT and CDR2 is YYEEEE. This CDR3 contains 16 residues. CDR3 sequence: CASSPGGTGGHNEQFF. In DNA form, the CDR3 reads TGTGCCAGCAGCCCGGGGGGGACAGGGGGCCACAATGAGCAGTTCTTC.

This sequence joins TRBV6-5 and TRBJ2-2; the D gene is possibly TRBD2 (6 bases). The V gene lost 4 bases and the J gene lost 5 bases, with 11 bases spanning the gap. From germline, CDR1 is MNHEY and CDR2 SVGAGI. The CDR3 is made up of 14 amino acids. CDR3 DNA sequence: TGTGCCAGCAGTTGGCAAGGGAGGACCGGGGAGCTGTTTTTT. Its protein product is CASSWQGRTGELFF.

The chain carries TRBV9 and TRBJ2-7; TRBD1 agrees at 7 bases. CDR1 is SGDLS and CDR2 is YYNGEE in the germline V gene. This CDR3 comprises 15 residues. Germline trimming cut 4 bases from V and 4 bases from J; bases unmatched to any gene: 11. Here the CDR3 reads CASSLQGDSSYEQYF. In DNA form, the CDR3 reads TGTGCCAGCAGCCTCCAAGGGGACAGCTCTTACGAGCAGTACTTC.

The chain has TRBV19 and TRBJ1-3, with D possibly matching TRBD1 (5 bases). The CDR3 covers 16 residues. V was shortened by 3 bases and J by 0 bases, with 12 bases between the two germline ends. Germline values: CDR1 LNHDA, CDR2 SQIVND (reference sequence). The CDR3 is CASSMGDFSSGNTIYF. CDR3 nucleotides: TGTGCCAGTAGTATGGGGGACTTTTCCTCTGGAAACACCATATATTTT.

J is TRBJ1-5 and V is TRBV19; D might be TRBD1 (5 bases). V gave up 7 bases and J gave up 6 bases, with 19 bases separating them. Per germline, CDR1 LNHDA and CDR2 SQIVND (reference sequence). This CDR3 has 15 residues. This CDR3 reads CASNSNQGVGQPQHF. CDR3 sequence (DNA): TGTGCCAGTAATTCGAATCAAGGGGTCGGTCAGCCCCAGCATTTT.

The gene calls are TRBV28 and TRBJ2-1; 7 nucleotides match TRBD1. CDR1 is MDHEN, CDR2 SYDVKM, per germline. The CDR3 contains 15 residues. The J segment lost 3 bases and the V segment lost 6 bases, leaving 8 bases of the junction unmatched. In DNA, the CDR3 is TGTGCCAGCAGCCGAATCACAGGGGACTACAATGAGCAGTTCTTC. Its protein is CASSRITGDYNEQFF.